This T cell receptor (beta chain) is drawn from a study of cytomegalovirus exposure and HLA in healthy donors. Findings and caveats of the study: Later analysis suggested links between common viral pathogens and several top significant clusters.

CDR3 length: 16 residues. V lost 4 bases, J lost 0 bases, and 16 bases lay in between. Germline V CDR1 and CDR2: MGHRA, YSYEKL. Worth noting for this clone: Its antigen remains unknown.

The PCR ran on 60 Vbeta and 13 Jbeta primers. Profiled with immunoSEQ multiplex PCR; TCRdb holds only in-frame clones, not every one. The sample comprises nearly 95,000 clones, approximately 7.7% of which are singletons, and roughly 2.1% rests with the top ten. Sequences were obtained from PBMCs. The V and J genes are TRBV4-1 and TRBJ2-7; D unclear. The TCR sequence derives from a man aged 50-60 years in good health and CMV-seronegative. Written as DNA, the CDR3 is TGCGCCAGCAGCCGGGCTCATGACGTATCCTCCTACGAGCAGTACTTC. This codes for CASSRAHDVSSYEQYF.